This T cell receptor beta chain was sequenced during a study of blood T cell repertoires in COVID-19. Individuals drawn from some 25 US areas were roughly 18 to 89 years old. Here immunoSEQ multiplex PCR was the method, and the copy in TCRdb shows in-frame clones only, minus some. The sample yields hundreds of thousands of clones, approximately 82% seen once. Germline V gene lookup returns CDR1 MNHEY and CDR2 SMNVEV (reference sequence). This CDR3 is built from 14 residues. V lost 3 bases, J lost 9 bases, and 15 bases lay in between. The sequenced sample was PBMCs or T cells enriched from blood (not recorded which). This chain uses TRBV27 with TRBJ2-1; no reliable D call. This TCR was sampled from a man aged 35 to 55 who had been exposed to COVID-19. The chain's CDR3 is CASSFRGMEVEQFF. CDR3 DNA: TGTGCCAGCAGTTTTAGAGGTATGGAAGTTGAGCAGTTCTTC.